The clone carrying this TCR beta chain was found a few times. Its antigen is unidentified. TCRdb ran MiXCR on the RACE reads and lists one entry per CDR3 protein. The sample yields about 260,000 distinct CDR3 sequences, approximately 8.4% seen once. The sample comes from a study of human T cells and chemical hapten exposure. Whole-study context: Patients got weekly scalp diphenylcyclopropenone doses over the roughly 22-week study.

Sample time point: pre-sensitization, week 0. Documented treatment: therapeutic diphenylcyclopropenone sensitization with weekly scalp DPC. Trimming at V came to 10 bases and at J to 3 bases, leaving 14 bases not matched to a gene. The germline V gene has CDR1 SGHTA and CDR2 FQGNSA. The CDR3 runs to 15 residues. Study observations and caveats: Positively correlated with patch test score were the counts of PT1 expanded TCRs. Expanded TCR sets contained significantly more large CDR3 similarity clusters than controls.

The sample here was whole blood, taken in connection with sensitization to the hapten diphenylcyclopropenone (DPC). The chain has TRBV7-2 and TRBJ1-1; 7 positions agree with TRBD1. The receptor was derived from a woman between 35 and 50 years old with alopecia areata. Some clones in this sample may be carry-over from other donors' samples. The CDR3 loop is CATLRGGGFDTEAFF. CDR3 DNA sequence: TGTGCCACCCTTCGGGGAGGGGGCTTTGACACTGAAGCTTTCTTT. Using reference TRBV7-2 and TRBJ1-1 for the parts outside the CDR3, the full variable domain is GAGVSQSPSNKVTEKGKDVELRCDPISGHTALYWYRQSLGQGLEFLIYFQGNSAPDKSGLPSDRFSAERTGGSVSTLTIQRTQQEDSAVYLCATLRGGGFDTEAFFGQGTRLTVV.